There are a few counts of the clone carrying this T cell receptor (beta chain). What it binds is not known. This specimen comes from a study of vaccination effects on CD4 cells after COVID-19. The wider study: Samples gathered post-vaccine arrived a median of 72 days past the second dose. Findings and limits, study-wide: By a late point after vaccination, infection- and vaccine-induced clones had shrunk markedly through clonal contraction. A shortage of convalescent patients and an absence of early post-infection timepoints characterized the study.

Antigen-specific CD4+ T cells were expanded (with viral peptide pools) by the ViraFEST assay ahead of sequencing. Following culture for ten to eleven days, CD4+ T cells were isolated. Each participant was given two doses of one vaccine (BNT162b2 or mRNA-1273). Vaccinated participants had no history of SARS-CoV-2 infection and tested negative for nucleocapsid antibodies. Clones were read by immunoSEQ multiplex PCR, and TCRdb kept only the in-frame ones, dropping some. The sample includes nearly 30,000 clones, roughly 68% of them seen just once. The clonotype originates from a human donor who received a COVID-19 vaccine. The sequencing here drew on CD4+ T cells from PBMCs cultured with HCoV-OC43 spike peptides, taken after COVID-19 vaccination. The sample's subset: HCoV-OC43 spike overlapping peptide pool stimulation.

CDR3 in DNA: TGTGCCAGCAGCTCTGGGGCCAACGTCCTGACTTTC. Amino acid sequence: CASSSGANVLTF. V is TRBV2 and J is TRBJ2-6; D call uncertain. V was shortened by 6 bases and J by 0 bases, with 0 bases between the two germline ends. Germline lookup yields CDR1 SNHLY and CDR2 FYNNEI. CDR3 length: 12 amino acids.